Reported below is one TCR beta chain. The data were taken from a study of control samples from healthy donors and cancer patients. Method: immunoSEQ multiplex PCR; TCRdb's copy keeps in-frame clones and lacks some. The sample lists around 90,000 clones; under 90% were seen once. The CDR3 is made up of 15 amino acids. V shed 4 bases, J shed 0 bases, and the junction held 3 bases outside the gene matches. Per the germline V gene, CDR1 is SGHDT and CDR2 is YYEEEE. The origin of this receptor is a woman between 40 and 50 years old in good health. The V gene is TRBV5-6, the J gene TRBJ2-2; 7 bases align to TRBD1. The specimen sequenced was blood. The chain's CDR3 is CASSLGQTNTGELFF. Here the CDR3 DNA reads TGTGCCAGCAGCCTGGGACAGACGAACACCGGGGAGCTGTTTTTT.